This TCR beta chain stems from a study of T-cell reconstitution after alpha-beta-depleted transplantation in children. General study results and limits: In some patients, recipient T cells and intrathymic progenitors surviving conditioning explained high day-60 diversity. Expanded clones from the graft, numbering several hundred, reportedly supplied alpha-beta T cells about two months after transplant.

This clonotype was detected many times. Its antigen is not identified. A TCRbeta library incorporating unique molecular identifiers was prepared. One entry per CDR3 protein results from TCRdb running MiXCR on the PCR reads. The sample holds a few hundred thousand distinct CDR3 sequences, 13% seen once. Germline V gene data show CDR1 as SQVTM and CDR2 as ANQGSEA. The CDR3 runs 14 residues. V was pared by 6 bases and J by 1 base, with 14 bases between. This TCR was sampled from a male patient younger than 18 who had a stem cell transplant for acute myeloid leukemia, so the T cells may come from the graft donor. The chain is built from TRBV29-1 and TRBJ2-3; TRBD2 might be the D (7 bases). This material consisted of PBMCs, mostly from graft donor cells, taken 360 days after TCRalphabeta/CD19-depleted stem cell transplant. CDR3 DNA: TGCAGCGTCTGGGGGGGCGACGGCACAGATACGCAGTATTTT. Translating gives CSVWGGDGTDTQYF.